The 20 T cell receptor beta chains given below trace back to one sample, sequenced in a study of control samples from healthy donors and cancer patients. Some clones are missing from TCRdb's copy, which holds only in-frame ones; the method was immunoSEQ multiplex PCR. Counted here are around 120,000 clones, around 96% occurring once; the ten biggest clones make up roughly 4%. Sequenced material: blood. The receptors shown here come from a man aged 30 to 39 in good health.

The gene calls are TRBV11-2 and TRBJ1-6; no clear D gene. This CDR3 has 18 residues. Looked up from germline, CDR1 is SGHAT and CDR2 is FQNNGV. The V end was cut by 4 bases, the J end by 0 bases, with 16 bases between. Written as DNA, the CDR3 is TGTGCCAGCAGCTCCGTCGTTGGGAGGAGCTCCTATAATTCACCCCTCCACTTT. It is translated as CASSSVVGRSSYNSPLHF.

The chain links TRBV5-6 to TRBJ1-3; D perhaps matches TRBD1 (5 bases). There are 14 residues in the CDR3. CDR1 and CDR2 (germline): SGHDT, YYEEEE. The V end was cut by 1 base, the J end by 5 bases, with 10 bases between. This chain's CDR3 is CASSLSRVRNTIYF. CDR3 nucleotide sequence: TGTGCCAGCAGCTTGTCCAGGGTGAGAAACACCATATATTTT.

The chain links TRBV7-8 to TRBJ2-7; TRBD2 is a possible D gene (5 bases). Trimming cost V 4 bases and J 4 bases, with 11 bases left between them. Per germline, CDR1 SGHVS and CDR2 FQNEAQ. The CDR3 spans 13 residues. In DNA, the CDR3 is TGTGCCAGCAGCTCAGCTGCGGGTTACGAGCAGTACTTC. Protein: CASSSAAGYEQYF.

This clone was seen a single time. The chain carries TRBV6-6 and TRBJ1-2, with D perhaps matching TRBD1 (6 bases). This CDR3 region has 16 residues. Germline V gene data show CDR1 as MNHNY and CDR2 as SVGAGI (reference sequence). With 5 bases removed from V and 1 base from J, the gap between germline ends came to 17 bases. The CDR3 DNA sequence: TGTGCCAGCAGTGACTATACAGGGATCGGTAACTATGGCTACACCTTC. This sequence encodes CASSDYTGIGNYGYTF.

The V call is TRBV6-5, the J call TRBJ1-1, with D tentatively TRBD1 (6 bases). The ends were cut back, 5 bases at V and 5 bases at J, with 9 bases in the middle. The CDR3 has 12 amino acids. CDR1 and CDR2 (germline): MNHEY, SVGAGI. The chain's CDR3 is CASSTGRTEAFF. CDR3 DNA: TGTGCCAGCAGTACAGGGAGGACTGAAGCTTTCTTT.

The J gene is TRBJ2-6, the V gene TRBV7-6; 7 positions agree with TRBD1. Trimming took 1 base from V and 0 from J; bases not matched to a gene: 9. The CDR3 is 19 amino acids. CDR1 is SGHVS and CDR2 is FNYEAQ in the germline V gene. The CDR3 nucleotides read TGTGCCAGCAGCTTAGTGTCCCCGGCAGGGGGCTCTGGGGCCAACGTCCTGACTTTC. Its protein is CASSLVSPAGGSGANVLTF.

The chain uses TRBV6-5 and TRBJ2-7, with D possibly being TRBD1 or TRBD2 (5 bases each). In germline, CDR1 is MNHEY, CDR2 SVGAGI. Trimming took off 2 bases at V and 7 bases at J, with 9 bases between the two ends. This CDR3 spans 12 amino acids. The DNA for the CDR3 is TGTGCCAGCAGTTACCCCGAGGGGGAGCAGTACTTC. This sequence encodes CASSYPEGEQYF.

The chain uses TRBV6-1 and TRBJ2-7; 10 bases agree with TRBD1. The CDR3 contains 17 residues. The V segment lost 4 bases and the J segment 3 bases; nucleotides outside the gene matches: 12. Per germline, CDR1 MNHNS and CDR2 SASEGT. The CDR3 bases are TGTGCCAGCAGTGCCGCCTCTCTCCGGGACAGGGGCTACGAGCAGTACTTC. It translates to CASSAASLRDRGYEQYF.

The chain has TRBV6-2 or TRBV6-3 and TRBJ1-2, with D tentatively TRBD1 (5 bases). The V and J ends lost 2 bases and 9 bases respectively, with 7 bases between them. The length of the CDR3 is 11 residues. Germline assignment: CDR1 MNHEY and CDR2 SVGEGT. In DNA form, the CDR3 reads TGTGCCAGCAGTTACCGGGGGAGCTACACCTTC. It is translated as CASSYRGSYTF.

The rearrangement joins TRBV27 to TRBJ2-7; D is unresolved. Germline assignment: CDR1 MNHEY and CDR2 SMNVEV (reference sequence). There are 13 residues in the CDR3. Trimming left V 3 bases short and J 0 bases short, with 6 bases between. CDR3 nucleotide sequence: TGTGCCAGCAGTTTGGCGGCCTCCTACGAGCAGTACTTC. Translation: CASSLAASYEQYF.

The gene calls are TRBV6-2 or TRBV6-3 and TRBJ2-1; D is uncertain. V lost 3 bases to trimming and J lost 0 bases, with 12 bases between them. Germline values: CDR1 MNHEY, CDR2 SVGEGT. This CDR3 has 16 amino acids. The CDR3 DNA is TGTGCCAGCAGTTATTTCCTATTCAGCTCCTACAATGAGCAGTTCTTC. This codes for CASSYFLFSSYNEQFF.

This CDR3 is CASSLTATGAYNEQFF. CDR3 DNA: TGTGCCAGCAGCTTAACAGCGACAGGGGCCTACAATGAGCAGTTCTTC. V gene TRBV7-3 combines with J gene TRBJ2-1; 8 bases align to TRBD1. This CDR3 has 16 residues. J lost 2 bases, V lost 0 bases, and 3 bases had no gene match. Germline V CDR1 and CDR2: SGHTA, FQGTGA.

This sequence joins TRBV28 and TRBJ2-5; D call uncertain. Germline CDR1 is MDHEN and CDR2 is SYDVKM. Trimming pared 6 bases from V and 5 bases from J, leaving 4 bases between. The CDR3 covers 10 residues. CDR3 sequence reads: CASSKETQYF. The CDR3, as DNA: TGTGCCAGCAGCAAGGAGACCCAGTACTTC.

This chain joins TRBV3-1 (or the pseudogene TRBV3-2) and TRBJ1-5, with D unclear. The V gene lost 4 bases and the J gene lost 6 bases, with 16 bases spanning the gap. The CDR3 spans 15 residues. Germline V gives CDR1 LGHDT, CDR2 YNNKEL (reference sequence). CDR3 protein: CASSRVRVGSQPQHF. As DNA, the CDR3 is TGTGCCAGCAGCCGTGTCCGGGTAGGTAGTCAGCCCCAGCATTTT.

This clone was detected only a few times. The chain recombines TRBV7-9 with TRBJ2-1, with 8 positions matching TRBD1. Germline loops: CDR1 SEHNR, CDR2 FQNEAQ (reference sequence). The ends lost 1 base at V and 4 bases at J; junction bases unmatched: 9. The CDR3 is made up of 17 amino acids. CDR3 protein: CASSLGAGGIKYNEQFF. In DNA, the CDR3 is TGTGCCAGCAGCTTAGGGGCAGGGGGCATCAAGTACAATGAGCAGTTCTTC. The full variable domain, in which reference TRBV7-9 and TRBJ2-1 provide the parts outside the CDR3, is DTGVSQNPRHKITKRGQNVTFRCDPISEHNRLYWYRQTLGQGPEFLTYFQNEAQLEKSRLLSDRFSAERPKGSFSTLEIQRTEQGDSAMYLCASSLGAGGIKYNEQFFGPGTRLTVL.

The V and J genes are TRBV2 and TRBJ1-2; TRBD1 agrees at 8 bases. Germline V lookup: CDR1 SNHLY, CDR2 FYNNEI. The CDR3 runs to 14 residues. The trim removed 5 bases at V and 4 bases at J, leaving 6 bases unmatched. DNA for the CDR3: TGTGCCAGCAGTCCGACAGGGGAGACCTATGGCTACACCTTC. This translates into CASSPTGETYGYTF.

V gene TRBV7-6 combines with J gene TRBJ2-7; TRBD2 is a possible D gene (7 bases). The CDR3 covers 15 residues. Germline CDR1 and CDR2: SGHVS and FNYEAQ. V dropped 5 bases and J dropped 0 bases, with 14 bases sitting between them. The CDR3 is CASSLRGGSSYEQYF. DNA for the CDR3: TGTGCCAGCAGCCTAAGGGGGGGGAGCTCCTACGAGCAGTACTTC.

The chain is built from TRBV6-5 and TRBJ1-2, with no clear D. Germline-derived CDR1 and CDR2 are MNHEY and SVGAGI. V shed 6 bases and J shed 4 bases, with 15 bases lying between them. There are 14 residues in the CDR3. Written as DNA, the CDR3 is TGTGCCAGCAGATCGGACGGACTACTCTATGGCTACACCTTC. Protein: CASRSDGLLYGYTF.

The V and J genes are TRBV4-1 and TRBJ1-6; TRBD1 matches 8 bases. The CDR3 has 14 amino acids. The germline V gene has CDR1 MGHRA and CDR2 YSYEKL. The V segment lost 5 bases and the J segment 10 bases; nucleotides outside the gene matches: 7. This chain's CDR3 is CASSFRTGNSPLHF. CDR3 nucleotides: TGCGCCAGCAGCTTCAGGACAGGGAACTCACCCCTCCACTTT.

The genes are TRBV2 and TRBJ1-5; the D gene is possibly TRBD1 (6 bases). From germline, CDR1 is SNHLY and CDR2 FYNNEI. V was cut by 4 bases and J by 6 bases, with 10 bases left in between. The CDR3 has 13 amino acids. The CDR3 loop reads CASSVYRAQPQHF. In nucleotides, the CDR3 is TGTGCCAGCAGTGTTTACAGGGCTCAGCCCCAGCATTTT.